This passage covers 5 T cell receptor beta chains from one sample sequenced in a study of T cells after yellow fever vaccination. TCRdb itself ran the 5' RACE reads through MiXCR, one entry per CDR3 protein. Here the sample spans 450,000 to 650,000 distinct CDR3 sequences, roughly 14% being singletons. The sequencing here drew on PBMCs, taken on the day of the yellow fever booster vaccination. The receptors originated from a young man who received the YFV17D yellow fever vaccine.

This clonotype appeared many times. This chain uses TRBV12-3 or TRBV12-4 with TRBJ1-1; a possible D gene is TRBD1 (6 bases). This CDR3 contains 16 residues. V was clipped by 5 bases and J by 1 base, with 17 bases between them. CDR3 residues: CASSPYRDNRNTEAFF. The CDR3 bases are TGTGCCAGCAGTCCCTACAGGGACAACCGGAACACTGAAGCTTTCTTT.

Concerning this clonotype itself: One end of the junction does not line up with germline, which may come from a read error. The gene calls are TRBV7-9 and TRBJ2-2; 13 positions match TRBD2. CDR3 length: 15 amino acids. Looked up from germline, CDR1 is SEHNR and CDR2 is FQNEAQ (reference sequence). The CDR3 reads CAGSQLAGGPRELFF. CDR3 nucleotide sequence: TGTGCCGGCAGCCAACTAGCGGGAGGGCCGAGGGAGCTGTTTTTT.

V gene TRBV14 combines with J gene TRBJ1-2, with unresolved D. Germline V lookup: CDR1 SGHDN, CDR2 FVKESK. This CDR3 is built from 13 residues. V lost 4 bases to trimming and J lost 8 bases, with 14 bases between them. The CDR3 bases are TGTGCCAGCAGCCGCCCCCCTCGAGGGGGCTACACCTTC. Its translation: CASSRPPRGGYTF.

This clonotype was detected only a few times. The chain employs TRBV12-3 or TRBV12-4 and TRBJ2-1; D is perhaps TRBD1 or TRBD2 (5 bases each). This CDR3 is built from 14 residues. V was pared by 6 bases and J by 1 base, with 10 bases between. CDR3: CASRDGGSYNEQFF. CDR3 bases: TGTGCCAGCAGGGATGGGGGTTCCTACAATGAGCAGTTCTTC.

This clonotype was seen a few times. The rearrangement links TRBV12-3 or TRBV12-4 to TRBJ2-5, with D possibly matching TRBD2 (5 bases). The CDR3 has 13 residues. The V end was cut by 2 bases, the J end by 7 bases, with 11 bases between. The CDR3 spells CASSLIVEGTQYF. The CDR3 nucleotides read TGTGCCAGCAGTTTAATCGTTGAGGGGACCCAGTACTTC.